This T cell receptor (beta chain) comes out of a study of shared clonotypes between healthy human individuals. The overall study: The study enrolled a couple of women and three men aged 18 to 49. CD4 naive and memory got three plates each, CD8 naive two, CD8 memory one.

Only CD45RO-negative cells positively selected for CCR7 counted as naive CD8 cells, so terminally differentiated effector memory CD45RA+ cells were excluded. Study donors comprised healthy, HIV-negative adults devoid of recent acute infection or vaccination. Sequencing used immunoSEQ multiplex PCR; TCRdb keeps in-frame clones, though not all of them. Of 660,000 or so clones listed, roughly 95% are singletons. This CDR3 has 15 amino acids. V was cut by 2 bases and J by 0 bases, with 10 bases left in between. Germline-derived CDR1 and CDR2 are MNHEY and SVGAGI. With regard to this clone: Antigen: not known.

Study-level findings and limits: Generation probabilities were higher for clonotypes shared across all four sorted-subset donors than for unshared ones.

This TCR came from a woman aged 25-40 years in good health. Specimen: naive CD8+ T cells sorted from blood. The gene calls are TRBV6-5 and TRBJ1-1; D uncertain. CDR3 residues: CASSYAASMNTEAFF. CDR3 DNA sequence: TGTGCCAGCAGTTACGCCGCCAGCATGAACACTGAAGCTTTCTTT.